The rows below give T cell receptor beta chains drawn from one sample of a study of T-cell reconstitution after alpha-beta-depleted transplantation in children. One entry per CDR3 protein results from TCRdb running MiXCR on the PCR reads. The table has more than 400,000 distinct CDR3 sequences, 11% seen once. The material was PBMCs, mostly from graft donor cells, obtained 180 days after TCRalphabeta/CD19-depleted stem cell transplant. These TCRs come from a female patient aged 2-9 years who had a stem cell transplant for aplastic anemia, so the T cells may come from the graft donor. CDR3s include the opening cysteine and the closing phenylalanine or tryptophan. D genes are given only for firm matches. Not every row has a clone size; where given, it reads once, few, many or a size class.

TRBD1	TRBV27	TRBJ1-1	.	CASSRLPGGENTEAFF	TGTGCCAGCAGTCGCCTACCAGGGGGCGAGAACACTGAAGCTTTCTTT
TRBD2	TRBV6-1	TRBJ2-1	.	CASSRSLAGANEQFF	TGTGCCAGCAGTCGGAGCCTAGCGGGAGCCAATGAGCAGTTCTTC
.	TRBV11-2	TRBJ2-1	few	CASSLGRYARSYNEQFF	TGTGCCAGCAGCTTAGGCAGGTACGCTCGCTCCTACAATGAGCAGTTCTTC
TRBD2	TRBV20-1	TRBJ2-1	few	CSASGLGFGDREQFF	TGCAGTGCTAGTGGACTAGGGTTCGGGGACCGTGAGCAGTTCTTC
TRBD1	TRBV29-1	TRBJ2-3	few	CSVDRGRTDTQYF	TGCAGCGTCGACAGGGGGCGGACAGATACGCAGTATTTT
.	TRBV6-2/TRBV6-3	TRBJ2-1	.	CASSSPTLEQFF	TGTGCCAGCAGTTCCCCGACCCTTGAGCAGTTCTTC
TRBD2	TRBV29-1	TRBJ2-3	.	CSVEGREVADTQYF	TGCAGCGTCGAGGGGCGGGAGGTCGCAGATACGCAGTATTTT
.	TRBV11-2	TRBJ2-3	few	CASSPRTTTSTDTQYF	TGTGCCAGCAGCCCTCGGACCACTACTAGCACAGATACGCAGTATTTT
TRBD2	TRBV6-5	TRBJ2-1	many	CASSYLAGGMGNEQFF	TGTGCCAGCAGTTACCTAGCGGGGGGCATGGGGAATGAGCAGTTCTTC
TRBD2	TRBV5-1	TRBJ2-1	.	CASSLGLAGVLEQFF	TGCGCCAGCAGCTTGGGGCTAGCGGGAGTCCTTGAGCAGTTCTTC
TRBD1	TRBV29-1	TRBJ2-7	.	CSVHSTGMGQYF	TGCAGCGTTCATTCGACAGGGATGGGTCAGTACTTC
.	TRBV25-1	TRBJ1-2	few	CASSEAGRYGYTF	TGTGCCAGCAGTGAGGCGGGGCGGTATGGCTACACCTTC
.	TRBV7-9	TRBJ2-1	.	CASSLGPVLEQFF	TGTGCCAGCAGCTTAGGGCCCGTGCTTGAGCAGTTCTTC
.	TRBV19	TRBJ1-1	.	CASSIDAVEAFF	TGTGCCAGTAGTATCGACGCAGTAGAAGCTTTCTTT